The 31 T cell receptor beta chains presented below share a single source sample, sequenced in a study of T cells in Graves' hyperthyroidism and ophthalmopathy. RNA transcripts were the template for amplifying TCR beta CDR3 regions. RT-PCR in the first round (using the HTBI primer set) targeted the TCR CDR3. One entry per CDR3 protein, called by TCRdb with MiXCR from the multiplex PCR reads. The data hold roughly 710,000 distinct CDR3 sequences, with approximately 36% observed a single time. Sequenced input: blood. The receptors derive from a woman in her thirties or forties with Graves' hyperthyroidism.

At least ten counts were recorded for this clonotype. The V and J genes are TRBV19 and TRBJ2-6, with 12 bases matching TRBD1. This CDR3 comprises 17 residues. Germline CDR1 is LNHDA and CDR2 is SQIVND (reference sequence). V dropped 9 bases and J dropped 2; count of bases not matched to a gene: 8. The CDR3 is CASHRGQGAPGANVLTF. The CDR3 DNA sequence: TGTGCCAGCCACCGGGGACAGGGGGCGCCTGGGGCCAACGTCCTGACTTTC. The whole variable domain, filled in from reference TRBV19 and TRBJ2-6, reads DGGITQSPKYLFRKEGQNVTLSCEQNLNHDAMYWYRQDPGQGLRLIYYSQIVNDFQKGDIAEGYSVSREKKESFPLTVTSAQKNPTAFYLCASHRGQGAPGANVLTFGAGSRLTVL.

The CDR3 DNA reads TGTGCCAGCAAAACGGAATTACAGGGGACGGGAGCTTTCTTT. This gives the protein CASKTELQGTGAFF. The chain combines TRBV6-2 or TRBV6-3 with TRBJ1-1, with TRBD1 identical over 7 bases. With V trimmed by 7 bases and J by 10 bases, 15 bases remained unmatched. The CDR3 covers 14 residues. Germline V gene sequence: CDR1 MNHEY, CDR2 SVGEGT.

The table lists this clonotype with a few counts. This rearrangement joins TRBV6-5 to TRBJ2-7; perhaps TRBD1 as D (5 bases). This CDR3 has 14 residues. V lost 6 bases, J lost 2 bases, and 14 bases lay in between. Germline CDR1 is MNHEY and CDR2 is SVGAGI. The CDR3 coding sequence is TGTGCCAGCAGCCCCGGACACGATACCTACGAGCAGTACTTC. This encodes CASSPGHDTYEQYF.

The chain recombines TRBV7-2 with TRBJ2-7; D unresolved. V lost 7 bases to trimming and J lost 7 bases, with 23 bases between them. CDR1 is SGHTA and CDR2 is FQGNSA in the germline V gene. This CDR3 comprises 15 residues. The DNA for the CDR3 is TGTGCCAGCACCCCCCAGGTCTCGGCCTGGAATGAGCAGTACTTC. Its protein is CASTPQVSAWNEQYF.

In its sample, this clonotype was seen many times. The rearrangement links TRBV29-1 to TRBJ1-1; D call uncertain. There are 12 residues in the CDR3. V was shortened by 5 bases and J by 6 bases, with 13 bases between the two germline ends. Per germline, CDR1 SQVTM and CDR2 ANQGSEA. The CDR3 loop is CSVRLGEAEAFF. CDR3 DNA: TGCAGCGTTCGATTGGGTGAGGCTGAAGCTTTCTTT.

The genes are TRBV19 and TRBJ1-1, with 10 bases lining up with TRBD1. The CDR3 spans 14 residues. V was pared by 6 bases and J by 5 bases, with 6 bases of the junction left unmatched. Germline CDR1 reads LNHDA; CDR2 reads SQIVND (reference sequence). CDR3 sequence reads: CASSPTGGRTEAFF. DNA for the CDR3: TGTGCCAGTAGCCCGACAGGGGGCAGAACTGAAGCTTTCTTT.

The sample holds a few counts of this clonotype. The rearrangement joins TRBV4-1 to TRBJ2-6; D is uncertain. V dropped 1 base and J dropped 3 bases, with 7 bases sitting between them. Per germline, CDR1 MGHRA and CDR2 YSYEKL. The CDR3 has 15 residues. CDR3 in DNA: TGCGCCAGCAGCCAAGGTGGAAATGGGGCCAACGTCCTGACTTTC. It yields the protein CASSQGGNGANVLTF.

V usage is TRBV2 and J usage is TRBJ2-6; TRBD1 or TRBD2 may be the D gene (6 bases each). Germline CDR1 is SNHLY and CDR2 is FYNNEI. V lost 6 bases to trimming and J lost 2 bases, with 26 bases between them. There are 20 residues in the CDR3. CDR3 residues: CASRTPLSGARSPGANVLTF. The CDR3 nucleotides read TGTGCCAGCAGAACCCCCTTATCGGGGGCGCGAAGTCCTGGGGCCAACGTCCTGACTTTC.

A remark on this clonotype: A junction end diverges from the germline sequence, so it may reflect a read error. This chain uses TRBV15 with TRBJ1-2; 7 bases match TRBD1. Germline lookup yields CDR1 LNHNV and CDR2 YYDKDF (reference sequence). The CDR3 spans 14 residues. CDR3 DNA: TGTGCCGCCAGCAGAGGACAGGAGGCCTATGGCTACACCTTC. Translating gives CAASRGQEAYGYTF.

This clonotype was observed many times. The J gene is TRBJ1-3, the V gene TRBV15; D may be TRBD1 (5 bases). CDR1 and CDR2 (germline): LNHNV, YYDKDF (reference sequence). Trimming cost V 0 bases and J 2 bases, with 8 bases left between them. The CDR3 covers 15 residues. The CDR3 coding sequence is TGTGCCACCAGCAGAGATCCAGGGACTGGAAACACCATATATTTT. Translated: CATSRDPGTGNTIYF.

This clonotype was seen ten or more times. The CDR3 DNA sequence: TGTGCCAGTAGTATAGATGCAGGGGGCTATGGCTACACCTTC. This translates into CASSIDAGGYGYTF. The chain combines TRBV19 with TRBJ1-2, with 7 bases fitting TRBD1. Germline V gives CDR1 LNHDA, CDR2 SQIVND (reference sequence). This CDR3 spans 14 amino acids. V lost 0 bases and J lost 4; bases outside the gene matches: 2.

This clonotype appeared once. The chain recombines TRBV5-1 with TRBJ2-1, with 11 bases matching TRBD1. The V and J ends lost 2 bases and 3 bases, in that order; junction bases with no gene match: 1. The CDR3 consists of 15 residues. Germline V gene data show CDR1 as SGHRS and CDR2 as YFSETQ. The CDR3 sequence: CASSLGTGGYNEQFF. The CDR3 nucleotides read TGCGCCAGCAGCTTAGGGACAGGGGGCTACAATGAGCAGTTCTTC.

The sample holds many counts of this clonotype. The rearrangement joins TRBV19 to TRBJ2-7, with D unresolved. Trimming cost V 1 base and J 5 bases, with 15 bases left between them. This CDR3 contains 15 residues. Germline lookup yields CDR1 LNHDA and CDR2 SQIVND (reference sequence). Here the CDR3 reads CASSIGNSHLDEQYF. CDR3 DNA: TGTGCCAGTAGTATAGGGAATAGCCACTTGGACGAGCAGTACTTC.

This clonotype was observed a few times. The chain couples TRBV4-3 to TRBJ1-6; D is possibly TRBD1 (5 bases). CDR1 is LGHNA and CDR2 is YSLEER in the germline V gene. The CDR3 contains 16 residues. The V gene lost 2 bases and the J gene lost 3 bases, with 11 bases spanning the gap. CDR3 coding DNA: TGCGCCAGCAGCCAACGGACGGACAACTATAATTCACCCCTCCACTTT. This codes for CASSQRTDNYNSPLHF.

In its sample, this clonotype was seen a few times. The genes are TRBV6-5 and TRBJ1-1; D uncertain. V was trimmed by 6 bases and J by 1 base, leaving 9 bases between them. The length of the CDR3 is 13 residues. CDR1 is MNHEY and CDR2 is SVGAGI in the germline V gene. The CDR3 sequence is CASRLQQNTEAFF. In DNA form, the CDR3 reads TGTGCCAGCAGGTTACAGCAGAACACTGAAGCTTTCTTT.

This chain connects TRBV5-1 to TRBJ2-6, with 9 bases that match TRBD1. The trim removed 4 bases at V and 3 bases at J, leaving 17 bases unmatched. Per germline, CDR1 SGHRS and CDR2 YFSETQ. There are 20 residues in the CDR3. This CDR3 is CASSPLLLDRGRLGANVLTF. DNA of the CDR3: TGCGCCAGCAGCCCCTTACTACTGGACAGGGGAAGGCTTGGGGCCAACGTCCTGACTTTC.

This clonotype was seen a few times. This CDR3 reads CASRSGANTEAFF. The CDR3 nucleotides are TGTGCCAGCAGGTCAGGGGCAAACACTGAAGCTTTCTTT. This rearrangement joins TRBV27 to TRBJ1-1; D may be TRBD1 (6 bases). V was clipped by 6 bases and J by 2 bases, with 10 bases between them. Per the germline V gene, CDR1 is MNHEY and CDR2 is SMNVEV (reference sequence). The CDR3 consists of 13 residues.

This clonotype was recorded many times. The chain combines TRBV15 with TRBJ1-1, with 9 bases identical to TRBD1. V dropped 1 base and J dropped 5; count of bases not matched to a gene: 2. Germline-derived CDR1 and CDR2 are LNHNV and YYDKDF (reference sequence). The CDR3 extends over 14 amino acids. The CDR3 here is CATSRAGQGTEAFF. The CDR3 nucleotides are TGTGCCACCAGCAGAGCCGGACAGGGGACTGAAGCTTTCTTT.

This clonotype has a count of ten or more. V and J are TRBV29-1 and TRBJ1-3; D gene uncertain. The V gene's germline CDR1 is SQVTM and CDR2 ANQGSEA. The ends were cut back, 7 bases at V and 0 bases at J, with 10 bases in the middle. The CDR3 covers 13 residues. The CDR3 nucleotides are TGCAGCGCGTACGGTGCCTCTGGAAACACCATATATTTT. Translation gives CSAYGASGNTIYF.

This chain links TRBV7-2 with TRBJ2-5, with D tentatively TRBD1 (8 bases). The CDR3 consists of 17 residues. V lost 5 bases to trimming and J lost 0 bases, with 19 bases between them. Per germline, CDR1 SGHTA and CDR2 FQGNSA. The DNA for the CDR3 is TGTGCCAGCAGCGATACAGGGGGAGGGCGGTACCAAGAGACCCAGTACTTC. It translates to CASSDTGGGRYQETQYF.

A note on this clonotype: A much larger clone lies a single base off, so this may be a read error. The rearrangement links TRBV2 to TRBJ2-7; 10 bases match TRBD2. V was clipped by 4 bases and J by 6 bases; unmatched bases: 3. Germline V lookup: CDR1 SNHLY, CDR2 FYNNEI. There are 13 residues in the CDR3. For the CDR3, the DNA is TGTGCCAGCAGTGCTAGCGGGAGAGGCGAGCAGTACTTC. Residues: CASSASGRGEQYF. The full variable domain, completed using reference TRBV2 and TRBJ2-7, is EPEVTQTPSHQVTQMGQEVILRCVPISNHLYFYWYRQILGQKVEFLVSFYNNEISEKSEIFDDQFSVERPDGSNFTLKIRSTKLEDSAMYFCASSASGRGEQYFGPGTRLTVT.

This clonotype was seen at least ten times. The chain carries TRBV20-1 and TRBJ2-7; D is possibly TRBD2 (7 bases). The CDR3 has 14 residues. The germline gives CDR1 DFQATT, CDR2 SNEGSKA (reference sequence). Trimming took 7 bases from V and 3 from J, leaving 19 bases between them. The CDR3 DNA follows: TGCAGTGTCCAGGGTGGGGGGGGGCGCTACGAGCAGTACTTC. Translated: CSVQGGGGRYEQYF.

This clonotype appeared many times. The rearrangement uses TRBV19 and TRBJ1-2; no clear D gene. From germline, CDR1 is LNHDA and CDR2 SQIVND (reference sequence). This CDR3 is built from 12 residues. Trimming took off 6 bases at V and 1 base at J, with 6 bases between the two ends. CDR3 coding DNA: TGTGCCAGTAGGAGAGATAACTATGGCTACACCTTC. Translation: CASRRDNYGYTF.

This clonotype was counted ten times or more. The J gene is TRBJ2-7, the V gene TRBV7-2; 10 nucleotides line up with TRBD2. Unmatched junction bases numbered 8, after V lost 0 bases and J lost 6 bases. CDR3 length: 16 residues. CDR1 and CDR2 from the germline V gene are SGHTA and FQGNSA. CDR3 bases: TGTGCCAGCAGCTTAGCGGTGAGCGGGGGGGAACGCGAGCAGTACTTC. Protein product: CASSLAVSGGEREQYF.

The chain is built from TRBV7-9 and TRBJ2-3; D ambiguous. V was cut by 5 bases and J by 8 bases, with 14 bases left in between. This CDR3 has 13 residues. Germline-derived CDR1 and CDR2 are SEHNR and FQNEAQ (reference sequence). The CDR3 DNA follows: TGTGCCAGCAGCCAAGACGCCGTCGGTACGCAGTATTTT. Its translation: CASSQDAVGTQYF.

This clonotype was counted many times. The gene calls are TRBV7-3 and TRBJ2-2; TRBD1 matches at 7 bases. This CDR3 comprises 14 residues. The germline gives CDR1 SGHTA, CDR2 FQGTGA. V lost 5 bases and J lost 7; bases outside the gene matches: 7. In DNA, the CDR3 is TGTGCCAGCAGCCGCGACAGGGCAATCGGGGAGCTGTTTTTT. Amino acid sequence: CASSRDRAIGELFF.

Only a few counts were recorded for this clonotype. This sequence joins TRBV6-5 and TRBJ2-5; a weak D match, TRBD2 (6 bases). The germline CDR1 and CDR2 sequences are MNHEY and SVGAGI. The CDR3 is 15 residues long. V was shortened by 6 bases and J by 5 bases, with 19 bases between the two germline ends. The CDR3 coding sequence is TGTGCCAGCAGCGTCTTTTTGGGACTTACGGAGACCCAGTACTTC. Its translation is CASSVFLGLTETQYF.

This clonotype was recorded a few times. The chain is built from TRBV7-8 and TRBJ1-2; 7 bases are a match to TRBD1. The V segment lost 5 bases and the J segment 5 bases; nucleotides outside the gene matches: 17. The CDR3 length is 17 residues. CDR1 and CDR2 from the germline V gene are SGHVS and FQNEAQ. In DNA form, the CDR3 reads TGTGCCAGCAGCGCCCGGACAGGAGGGCAGGGCAATTATGGCTACACCTTC. Translating it yields CASSARTGGQGNYGYTF.

This clonotype occurred a few times. The J gene is TRBJ1-2, the V gene TRBV12-3 or TRBV12-4, with unresolved D. Trimming stripped 0 bases from V and 0 bases from J, with 11 bases between. This CDR3 is built from 16 residues. CDR3 DNA: TGTGCCAGCAGTTTAGCCCTCAGATATACTAACTATGGCTACACCTTC. Translated, it gives CASSLALRYTNYGYTF.

This clonotype was detected ten times or more. At one end, the junction sequence differs from germline, possibly due to a read error. The CDR3 DNA reads TGTGCCAGCCAGTCGGGCCGGTCAACTAGTGAAAAACTGTTTTTT. Its translation: CASQSGRSTSEKLFF. This chain uses TRBV2 with TRBJ1-4; D gene uncertain. This CDR3 comprises 15 residues. The V gene's germline CDR1 is SNHLY and CDR2 FYNNEI.

The CDR3 here is CASSPGPHNEKLFF. CDR3 nucleotide sequence: TGCGCCAGCAGCCCGGGACCCCATAATGAAAAACTGTTTTTT. The chain couples TRBV5-1 to TRBJ1-4; D may be TRBD1 (5 bases). The CDR3 consists of 14 residues. From germline, CDR1 is SGHRS and CDR2 YFSETQ. Between the trimmed V and J ends, which lost 4 bases and 4 bases, there was a span of 11 bases.